The following is a TCR beta chain sequence with its context. This record belongs to a study of blood T cell repertoires in COVID-19. Profiling relied on immunoSEQ multiplex PCR, and the TCRdb table lists in-frame clones only, not all of them. Here the sample spans under 250,000 clones, around four fifths being singletons. CDR3 size: 19 residues. V shed 6 bases and J shed 3 bases, with 26 bases lying between them. This receptor was obtained from a woman aged 40 to 50 who had been exposed to COVID-19. The rearrangement joins TRBV23-1 to TRBJ2-2; possible D gene TRBD1, 8 bases. TRBV23-1 belongs to the ORF category, with a function that is uncertain. The material sequenced was PBMCs or T cells enriched from blood (not recorded which). The CDR3 nucleotides are TGCGCCAGCAGCCATGGGGGGGACAGGTCGTTTTTCGACACCGGGGAGCTGTTTTTT. It codes for CASSHGGDRSFFDTGELFF.